This entry describes one T cell receptor (beta chain). Its antigen is currently not known. No base quality values were provided; no much bigger clone lies one nucleotide off. The roughly 38 donors, aged 6 to 90 years, were systemically healthy Caucasian individuals from Russia. Each donor gave ten milliliters of peripheral blood, drawn into EDTA-treated Vacutainer tubes. Ficoll-Paque density-gradient centrifugation was used to isolate PBMCs, with at least 6.5 million per sample. Trizol reagent was used to extract total RNA from the PBMCs, yielding at least 5 micrograms per sample. For every donor, flow cytometry on a PBMC aliquot measured the percentage of naive CD45RAhigh/CD27high T cells. The sample originates from a study of blood T cells in healthy people across ages (dated by TCRdb to the mid-2010s). Notes on the research overall: Template switching captured roughly one uniquely barcoded TCR beta cDNA molecule per two T cells in model experiments. The study analyzed two additional independent replicas of 1 million unique cDNA reads from the same blood draw for two donors, one aged 18 to 30 and one aged 80 or older. Using deep sequencing normalized with unique cDNA molecular identifiers, the study measured how TCR beta repertoire diversity changes with age. To avoid experimental bias, donors of different ages were spread randomly across the sequencing lanes. Four age groups were formed from the donors: young (average roughly 15 years), middle-aged (approximately 42), aged (62) and long-lived (more than 75). What the study reported, not specific to this receptor: Compared with the aged group, the long-lived group had more naive CD4+ T cells, fewer expanded clones and increased TCR diversity, a pattern suggesting age selection. Estimates of total diversity from one million sequenced T cells were regarded as lower bounds and underestimates. A strong correlation was found between observed TCR beta diversity and the percentage of naive T cells measured by flow cytometry. Because profiling used bulk unsorted PBMCs, naive and antigen-experienced compartments could not be compared conclusively. Because donor CMV infection status was unknown, age-related changes in expanded clonotypes were potentially confounded. As age increased, observed TCR beta diversity per million T cells dropped in a roughly linear way, and a significant reduction was already evident by age about 36.

The method behind the library was 5' RACE. Sequencing was performed on an Illumina HiSeq 2500. A second roughly 6 to 12 cycle PCR used a sample-barcoded 5' primer and a J-beta primer mix. A template-switch 5' adaptor carrying 12 random nucleotides introduced a unique molecular identifier onto each TCR beta cDNA molecule. Each sample yielded at least 2.5 million CDR3-containing paired-end reads. First-strand cDNA was synthesized from all RNA with the Mint cDNA synthesis kit, primed by a TRBC-specific oligonucleotide. After uracil-DNA glycosylase treatment, a first 18-cycle PCR used universal primers M1SS and BC2_uni_R on all cDNA. The published analysis was carried out like this. Normalization of each sample was performed by random selection of 1 million high-quality reads, each carrying a distinct molecular identifier. Reads sharing molecular identifiers were discarded rather than binned into consensus sequences. MiTCR, run with a Q25 quality threshold and the strictest error-elimination algorithm, handled CDR3 identification, clonotype clustering and error correction. A nonparametric unseen species model using Euler transformation provided a lower-bound estimate of total TCR beta diversity. TCRdb itself trimmed the public reads at Q25 with fastp, ran MiXCR and retained productive beta chains. Rows matching on CDR3 protein sequence are summarized as one entry with the most common DNA and genes. The V and J calls and clone size come from TCRdb's table, not from the authors' own analysis. This sample comprises around 1,000,000 distinct CDR3 sequences, 35% to 40% of them detected only once. The top ten clones comprise about an eighth of the sample.

Sequencing input: blood. This sequence was found in a young man in good health.

CDR3 region: CASKYQTTDTQYF. The nucleotides read TGCGCCTCGAAATACCAGACCACAGATACGCAGTATTTT. Recombination joined TRBV5-1 with TRBJ2-3; no D gene call is confident. V drops 10 bases and J drops 2 bases, leaving 14 bases in between. Including cysteine and phenylalanine, the CDR3 has 13 amino acids. Only the CDR3 DNA stays, 39 bases, in frame from base 1. The germline V gene provides CDR1 SGHRS and CDR2 YFSETQ.